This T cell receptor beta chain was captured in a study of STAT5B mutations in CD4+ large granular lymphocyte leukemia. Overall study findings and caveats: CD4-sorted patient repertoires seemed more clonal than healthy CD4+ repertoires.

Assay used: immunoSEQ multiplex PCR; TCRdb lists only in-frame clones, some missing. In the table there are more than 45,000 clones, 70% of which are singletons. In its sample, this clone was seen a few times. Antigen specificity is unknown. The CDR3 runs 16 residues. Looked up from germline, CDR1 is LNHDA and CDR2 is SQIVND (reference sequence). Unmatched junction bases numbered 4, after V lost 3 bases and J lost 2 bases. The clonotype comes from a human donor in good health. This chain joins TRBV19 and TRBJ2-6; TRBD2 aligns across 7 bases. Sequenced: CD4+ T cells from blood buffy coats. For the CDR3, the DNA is TGTGCCAGTAGTATTGGGGGGGAGGCTGGGGCCAACGTCCTGACTTTC. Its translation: CASSIGGEAGANVLTF.